The 18 T cell receptor beta chains presented below share a single source sample, sequenced in a study of blood T cell repertoires in COVID-19. Data came from immunoSEQ multiplex PCR; TCRdb stores just in-frame clones and leaves some out. This sample has over 55,000 clones, with roughly 84% found just once. The sample consisted of peripheral blood. These TCRs come from a man aged 45 to 65 with COVID-19, enrolled during active disease.

This clone turned up a few times. V and J are TRBV27 and TRBJ2-1; D remains unclear. The V gene lost 0 bases and the J gene lost 3 bases, with 15 bases spanning the gap. CDR1 MNHEY and CDR2 SMNVEV come from the germline V gene (reference sequence). The CDR3 has 17 residues. The CDR3: CASSLSVRSLYYNEQFF. The CDR3 nucleotides are TGTGCCAGCAGTTTATCGGTTAGATCCCTATACTACAATGAGCAGTTCTTC.

The CDR3 protein is CASSVSPRGSEQYF. Here the CDR3 DNA reads TGTGCCAGCAGCGTAAGCCCCAGGGGATCCGAGCAGTACTTC. The V and J genes are TRBV9 and TRBJ2-7, with D perhaps TRBD1 (6 bases). Deletions cut 1 base from V and 6 bases from J, with 14 bases between. The CDR3 has 14 amino acids. In germline, CDR1 is SGDLS, CDR2 YYNGEE.

This chain connects TRBV7-2 to TRBJ2-1, with 8 nucleotides matching TRBD2. Germline V gives CDR1 SGHTA, CDR2 FQGNSA. This CDR3 comprises 14 residues. With 2 bases clipped from V and 9 bases from J, the junction kept 6 bases outside the gene matches. CDR3: CASSLPGTSFEQFF. Here the CDR3 DNA reads TGTGCCAGCAGCTTACCCGGGACTAGTTTTGAGCAGTTCTTC. The variable domain in full, with the rest retrieved from reference TRBV7-2 and TRBJ2-1, is GAGVSQSPSNKVTEKGKDVELRCDPISGHTALYWYRQSLGQGLEFLIYFQGNSAPDKSGLPSDRFSAERTGGSVSTLTIQRTQQEDSAVYLCASSLPGTSFEQFFGPGTRLTVL.

CDR3 in DNA: TGTGCCAGCAGTTATATGGGTCCGGGTCAGCCCCAGCATTTT. The encoded protein is CASSYMGPGQPQHF. V is TRBV6-5 and J is TRBJ1-5; D unresolved. Per the germline V gene, CDR1 is MNHEY and CDR2 is SVGAGI. CDR3 length equals 14 residues. The ends were cut back, 3 bases at V and 6 bases at J, with 12 bases in the middle.

The chain recombines TRBV7-2 with TRBJ1-1; no clear D gene. Looked up from germline, CDR1 is SGHTA and CDR2 is FQGNSA. The CDR3 has 12 residues. V lost 5 bases and J lost 2, with 6 bases in between. This chain's CDR3 is CASSHSNTEAFF. CDR3 bases: TGTGCCAGCAGCCACTCCAACACTGAAGCTTTCTTT.

As DNA, the CDR3 is TGTGCCAGCATGTTTGGAGGGGTCCTTGGCTACACCTTC. Encoded protein: CASMFGGVLGYTF. The V call is TRBV28, the J call TRBJ1-2, with TRBD1 as a possible D gene (5 bases). The V and J ends lost 7 bases and 7 bases respectively, with 16 bases between them. The CDR3 length is 13 residues. Germline V gives CDR1 MDHEN, CDR2 SYDVKM.

V and J are TRBV6-5 and TRBJ2-1, with D perhaps matching TRBD2 (6 bases). Germline loops: CDR1 MNHEY, CDR2 SVGAGI. V lost 7 bases and J lost 6, with 16 bases in between. The CDR3 consists of 14 residues. In DNA form, the CDR3 reads TGTGCCAGCAATACGGGAGACTCCCCCAATGAGCAGTTCTTC. Its protein is CASNTGDSPNEQFF.

V gene TRBV7-9 combines with J gene TRBJ1-6; TRBD1 aligns across 7 bases. Trimming removed 5 bases from V and 7 bases from J; junction bases left unmatched: 2. Germline CDR1 is SEHNR and CDR2 is FQNEAQ (reference sequence). The length of the CDR3 is 13 residues. This chain's CDR3 is CASSPGQNSPLHF. The CDR3 DNA sequence: TGTGCCAGCAGCCCGGGACAGAATTCACCCCTCCACTTT.

This rearrangement joins TRBV6-6 to TRBJ1-2; D may be TRBD1 (5 bases). CDR1 is MNHNY and CDR2 is SVGAGI in the germline V gene (reference sequence). The CDR3 totals 11 residues. V dropped 11 bases and J dropped 7 bases, with 14 bases sitting between them. CDR3 bases: TGTGCCGGCCGGGGGGGTCTTGGCTACACCTTC. As protein: CAGRGGLGYTF.

This chain uses TRBV28 with TRBJ1-1, with D maybe TRBD1 (5 bases). The V end was cut by 7 bases, the J end by 0 bases, with 18 bases between. CDR3 size: 16 residues. Germline V gene sequence: CDR1 MDHEN, CDR2 SYDVKM. This CDR3 reads CASNLDRRQLNTEAFF. CDR3 in DNA: TGTGCCAGCAATCTAGATCGCCGACAGTTGAACACTGAAGCTTTCTTT. Supplemented by reference TRBV28 and TRBJ1-1, the full variable domain reads DVKVTQSSRYLVKRTGEKVFLECVQDMDHENMFWYRQDPGLGLRLIYFSYDVKMKEKGDIPEGYSVSREKKERFSLILESASTNQTSMYLCASNLDRRQLNTEAFFGQGTRLTVV.

The chain joins TRBV25-1 to TRBJ2-7; D is perhaps TRBD1 (6 bases). V was cut by 3 bases and J by 3 bases, with 12 bases left in between. Per the germline V gene, CDR1 is MGHDK and CDR2 is SYGVNS. The CDR3 contains 14 residues. DNA of the CDR3: TGTGCCAGCAGTGAGGGCAGGGGTTTCTACGAGCAGTACTTC. Its translation: CASSEGRGFYEQYF.

The genes are TRBV11-1 and TRBJ2-5; D remains unclear. CDR1 and CDR2 from the germline V gene are SGHAT and FQDESV (reference sequence). CDR3 length: 11 residues. Deletions cut 5 bases from V and 7 bases from J, with 8 bases between. CDR3 loop: CASSQPGTQYF. The CDR3 bases are TGTGCCAGCAGCCAACCGGGGACCCAGTACTTC. Supplemented by reference TRBV11-1 and TRBJ2-5, the full variable domain reads EAEVAQSPRYKITEKSQAVAFWCDPISGHATLYWYRQILGQGPELLVQFQDESVVDDSQLPKDRFSAERLKGVDSTLKIQPAELGDSAMYLCASSQPGTQYFGPGTRLLVL.

The V call is TRBV30, the J call TRBJ1-2; 8 bases agree with TRBD1. Germline V gene sequence: CDR1 GTSNPN, CDR2 SVGIG (reference sequence). This CDR3 comprises 13 residues. The V gene end was trimmed by 8 bases and the J gene end by 3 bases; junction bases not matched to a gene: 8. The CDR3 is CARAQGADYGYTF. The CDR3 DNA reads as TGTGCCCGTGCGCAGGGGGCCGACTATGGCTACACCTTC.

The chain uses TRBV28 and TRBJ2-1; possible D gene TRBD2, 6 bases. CDR3 length: 17 amino acids. The V gene's germline CDR1 is MDHEN and CDR2 SYDVKM. V was pared by 6 bases and J by 0 bases, with 18 bases between. CDR3 coding DNA: TGTGCCAGCAGACCCCTCGGGACTTTCAGCTCCTACAATGAGCAGTTCTTC. This encodes CASRPLGTFSSYNEQFF.

This clone was observed a single time. The chain uses TRBV11-2 and TRBJ2-7, with D possibly being TRBD1 (5 bases). The CDR3 extends over 15 amino acids. V lost 5 bases, J lost 3 bases, and 17 bases lay in between. Germline loops: CDR1 SGHAT, CDR2 FQNNGV. CDR3 bases: TGTGCCAGCAGCCTACAGGCCCGTTTACACTACGAGCAGTACTTC. This codes for CASSLQARLHYEQYF.

J is TRBJ2-6 and V is TRBV5-1; 12 nucleotides line up with TRBD1. Germline CDR1 is SGHRS and CDR2 is YFSETQ. Losses at the gene ends were 4 bases for V and 4 bases for J; bases not matched to a gene: 9. The CDR3 runs 18 residues. CDR3 in amino acids: CASSLSGQGAHGANVLTF. DNA of the CDR3: TGCGCCAGCAGCCTTTCGGGACAGGGGGCGCACGGGGCCAACGTCCTGACTTTC.

V and J are TRBV5-1 and TRBJ1-1, with D possibly matching TRBD1 (5 bases). The CDR3 consists of 16 residues. V dropped 3 bases and J dropped 0 bases, with 15 bases sitting between them. The germline V gene has CDR1 SGHRS and CDR2 YFSETQ. CDR3 loop: CASSSQHGGMNTEAFF. In DNA, the CDR3 is TGCGCCAGCAGCTCTCAACACGGGGGGATGAACACTGAAGCTTTCTTT.

This chain joins TRBV28 and TRBJ2-3; TRBD2 matches 7 bases. The junction had 7 bases not matched to a gene; V was cut back by 7 bases and J by 0 bases. Germline CDR1 is MDHEN and CDR2 is SYDVKM. The CDR3 spans 15 residues. The CDR3 DNA follows: TGTGCCAGCATCCAAGCGGGGATGAGCACAGATACGCAGTATTTT. Protein sequence: CASIQAGMSTDTQYF.